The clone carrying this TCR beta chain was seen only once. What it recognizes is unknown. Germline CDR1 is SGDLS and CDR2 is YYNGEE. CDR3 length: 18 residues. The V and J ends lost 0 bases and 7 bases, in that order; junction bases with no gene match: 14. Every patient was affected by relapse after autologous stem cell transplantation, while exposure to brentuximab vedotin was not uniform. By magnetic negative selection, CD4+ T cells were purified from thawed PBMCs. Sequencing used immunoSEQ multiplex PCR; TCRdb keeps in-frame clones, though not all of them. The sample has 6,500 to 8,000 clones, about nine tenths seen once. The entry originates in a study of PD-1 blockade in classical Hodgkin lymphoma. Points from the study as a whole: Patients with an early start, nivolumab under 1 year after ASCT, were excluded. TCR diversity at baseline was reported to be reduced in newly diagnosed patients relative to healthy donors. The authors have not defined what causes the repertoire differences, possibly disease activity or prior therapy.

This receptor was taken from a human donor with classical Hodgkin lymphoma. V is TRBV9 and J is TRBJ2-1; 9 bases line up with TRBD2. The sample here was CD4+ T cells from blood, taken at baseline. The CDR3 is CASSVATGILLAGNEQFF. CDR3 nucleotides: TGTGCCAGCAGCGTAGCGACTGGTATCTTGCTAGCGGGGAATGAGCAGTTCTTC.